These 26 T cell receptor beta chains were all obtained from the same sample, sequenced in a study of cytomegalovirus exposure and HLA in healthy donors. PCR amplification relied on 60 Vbeta primers (plus 13 Jbeta primers). Sequencing was performed with immunoSEQ multiplex PCR; in TCRdb, only in-frame clones are kept and a portion is missing. This table holds under 150,000 clones, around 73% found once. Sample: PBMCs. Receptors were obtained from a woman aged 40 to 50 in good health and CMV-seronegative.

The chain combines TRBV7-9 with TRBJ2-5, with 9 bases identical to TRBD1. V dropped 5 bases and J dropped 2; count of bases not matched to a gene: 6. This CDR3 is 15 amino acids long. Germline CDR1 SEHNR, CDR2 FQNEAQ (reference sequence). The CDR3, as DNA: TGTGCCAGCAGCAGCTGGACAGGGGTACAAGAGACCCAGTACTTC. Translation: CASSSWTGVQETQYF.

The chain carries TRBV4-2 and TRBJ1-3; 8 bases fit TRBD1. V trimming: 7 bases; J trimming: 2 bases; junction bases outside the gene matches: 4. The CDR3 contains 14 residues. Germline lookup yields CDR1 LGHNA and CDR2 YNFKEQ. CDR3 nucleotide sequence: TGTGCCAGCACCGGACAGGGCGCTGGAAACACCATATATTTT. Protein product: CASTGQGAGNTIYF.

The rearrangement uses TRBV28 and TRBJ1-2, with D possibly matching TRBD1 (6 bases). Germline loops: CDR1 MDHEN, CDR2 SYDVKM. The CDR3 is 14 residues long. With 2 bases removed from V and 4 bases from J, the gap between germline ends came to 11 bases. The CDR3 DNA is TGTGCCAGCAGTTTAGTCAGGGGCACCTATGGCTACACCTTC. This sequence encodes CASSLVRGTYGYTF.

The V and J genes are TRBV2 and TRBJ2-2, with D maybe TRBD1 (6 bases). V lost 5 bases and J lost 6, with 13 bases in between. Germline loops: CDR1 SNHLY, CDR2 FYNNEI. The CDR3 contains 14 residues. CDR3 bases: TGTGCCAGCAGTCTACTCCAGGGGCCCGGGGAGCTGTTTTTT. Translated, it gives CASSLLQGPGELFF.

This chain connects TRBV15 to TRBJ1-2; 8 positions match TRBD1. Germline V lookup: CDR1 LNHNV, CDR2 YYDKDF (reference sequence). The CDR3 has 15 residues. After removal of 5 bases from V and 1 base from J, the junction contained 6 bases not matched to a gene. The chain's CDR3 is CATSARGLSNYGYTF. The CDR3 DNA is TGTGCCACCAGCGCCAGGGGGCTCAGTAACTATGGCTACACCTTC.

The chain recombines TRBV6-6 with TRBJ2-5; TRBD2 aligns across 7 bases. CDR3 length: 12 amino acids. Germline V gene sequence: CDR1 MNHNY, CDR2 SVGAGI (reference sequence). The ends lost 11 bases at V and 6 bases at J; junction bases unmatched: 9. DNA for the CDR3: TGTGCCGGCAATGGGGAGGGGCAGACCCAGTACTTC. Its protein product is CAGNGEGQTQYF.

This chain uses TRBV15 with TRBJ2-7; 7 bases fit TRBD1. The CDR3 covers 14 residues. Trimming cost V 5 bases and J 3 bases; bases outside gene matches: 7. Germline V gene data show CDR1 as LNHNV and CDR2 as YYDKDF (reference sequence). In DNA form, the CDR3 reads TGTGCCACCAGCTTAGACAGGGCGGGCTACGAGCAGTACTTC. Amino acids: CATSLDRAGYEQYF.

This clone was found a few times. The genes are TRBV4-3 and TRBJ1-1; D gene unclear. CDR1 LGHNA and CDR2 YSLEER come from the germline V gene. Trimming removed 0 bases from V and 0 bases from J, with 17 bases in between. The CDR3 covers 18 residues. Here the CDR3 DNA reads TGCGCCAGCAGCCAAGATCTTGGTCGACATTGGATGAACACTGAAGCTTTCTTT. Translated: CASSQDLGRHWMNTEAFF.

The genes are TRBV28 and TRBJ2-2, with TRBD1 as a possible D gene (5 bases). Trimming shortened V by 5 bases and J by 10 bases, and 17 bases separated the two germline ends. CDR1 and CDR2 (germline): MDHEN, SYDVKM. This CDR3 spans 14 amino acids. The CDR3 loop reads CASSLTQTATELFF. The DNA for the CDR3 is TGTGCCAGCAGTCTTACCCAGACAGCCACGGAGCTGTTTTTT.

The chain has TRBV6-1 and TRBJ1-4; TRBD1 matches at 8 bases. Trimming at V came to 6 bases and at J to 5 bases, leaving 5 bases not matched to a gene. The length of the CDR3 is 14 residues. Looked up from germline, CDR1 is MNHNS and CDR2 is SASEGT. The CDR3 here is CASRIWTGNEKLFF. The CDR3 nucleotides read TGTGCCAGCAGAATCTGGACAGGGAATGAAAAACTGTTTTTT.

The genes are TRBV15 and TRBJ2-5; TRBD2 aligns across 10 bases. Germline trimming cut 1 base from V and 2 bases from J; bases unmatched to any gene: 4. This CDR3 is 16 amino acids long. Germline CDR1 is LNHNV and CDR2 is YYDKDF (reference sequence). CDR3 sequence: CATSRVSGGWQETQYF. The CDR3, as DNA: TGTGCCACCAGCAGAGTTAGCGGGGGGTGGCAAGAGACCCAGTACTTC.

The chain combines TRBV12-5 with TRBJ1-2, with D unclear. The CDR3 is made up of 14 amino acids. With 4 bases removed from V and 1 base from J, the gap between germline ends came to 10 bases. Germline-derived CDR1 and CDR2 are LGHNT and FRNRAP. The CDR3 is CASGSSGFNYGYTF. CDR3 DNA: TGTGCTAGTGGTTCCTCAGGCTTTAACTATGGCTACACCTTC.

This clone was observed a single time. Here the CDR3 DNA reads TGTGCCAGCAGTGACGACAGGTATGGCTACACCTTC. It encodes CASSDDRYGYTF. V and J are TRBV28 and TRBJ1-2, with D tentatively TRBD1 (6 bases). V lost 5 bases to trimming and J lost 5 bases, with 9 bases between them. CDR3 length equals 12 residues. CDR1 is MDHEN and CDR2 is SYDVKM in the germline V gene.

V and J are TRBV7-8 and TRBJ2-7; D might be TRBD1 (5 bases). V gave up 3 bases and J gave up 3 bases, with 15 bases separating them. The germline gives CDR1 SGHVS, CDR2 FQNEAQ. The CDR3 extends over 15 amino acids. For the CDR3, the DNA is TGTGCCAGCAGCTTCTCTTTTAGACAGAACTACGAGCAGTACTTC. Translating gives CASSFSFRQNYEQYF.

The rearrangement uses TRBV5-8 and TRBJ1-5, with 8 bases fitting TRBD1. The germline gives CDR1 SGHTS, CDR2 YDEGEE. Trimming cost V 4 bases and J 9 bases; bases outside gene matches: 12. The CDR3 runs to 15 residues. CDR3 in amino acids: CASSRDRKTTSPQHF. The CDR3 DNA reads as TGTGCCAGCAGCAGGGACAGGAAAACCACGTCGCCCCAGCATTTT.

The CDR3 DNA is TGTGCCAGCAGCCAAGTGGCTAGCGGGGGCAGGGAGCAGTTCTTC. The encoded protein is CASSQVASGGREQFF. The V call is TRBV4-2, the J call TRBJ2-1; 10 bases map to TRBD2. Trimming took 1 base from V and 10 from J; bases not matched to a gene: 7. This CDR3 is built from 15 residues. CDR1 is LGHNA and CDR2 is YNFKEQ in the germline V gene.

The V and J genes are TRBV25-1 and TRBJ2-7; 10 nucleotides line up with TRBD1. Germline V gene lookup returns CDR1 MGHDK and CDR2 SYGVNS. The CDR3 has 14 residues. Losses at the gene ends were 4 bases for V and 7 bases for J; bases not matched to a gene: 7. CDR3 nucleotide sequence: TGTGCCAGCAGTGTCCCGGGACAGGGGTGGGAGCAGTACTTC. As protein: CASSVPGQGWEQYF.

The chain recombines TRBV7-6 with TRBJ1-2; possible D gene TRBD1, 5 bases. V lost 2 bases to trimming and J lost 6 bases, with 19 bases between them. Germline V gene sequence: CDR1 SGHVS, CDR2 FNYEAQ. The CDR3 covers 16 residues. CDR3 sequence: CASSLRVGGANDGYTF. CDR3 DNA sequence: TGTGCCAGCAGCTTACGGGTCGGAGGGGCAAATGATGGCTACACCTTC.

This clone was detected a few times. The V gene is TRBV6-5, the J gene TRBJ1-2; D unresolved. The CDR3 consists of 14 residues. Per germline, CDR1 MNHEY and CDR2 SVGAGI. Between the trimmed V and J ends, which lost 5 bases and 0 bases, there was a span of 10 bases. Written as DNA, the CDR3 is TGTGCCAGCAGTCCTTTCACAACTAACTATGGCTACACCTTC. Its protein is CASSPFTTNYGYTF.

This clone was seen only a few times. The J gene is TRBJ2-1, the V gene TRBV4-2, with a weak D call TRBD2 (6 bases). V lost 3 bases, J lost 8 bases, and 11 bases lay in between. Germline CDR1 is LGHNA and CDR2 is YNFKEQ. This CDR3 region has 13 residues. The CDR3 DNA is TGTGCCAGCAGCCAGGAGGGGCGGGATGAGCAGTTCTTC. This codes for CASSQEGRDEQFF.

The chain uses TRBV4-2 and TRBJ2-3, with a possible D match to TRBD2 (6 bases). The CDR3 length is 17 residues. Germline V gene data show CDR1 as LGHNA and CDR2 as YNFKEQ. V gave up 2 bases and J gave up 8 bases, with 23 bases separating them. The CDR3 reads CASSQTVGGTADPTQYF. In nucleotides, the CDR3 is TGTGCCAGCAGCCAAACTGTTGGCGGGACCGCAGATCCTACGCAGTATTTT.

The rearrangement links TRBV4-1 to TRBJ2-1, with D possibly TRBD2 on 6 matching bases. Looked up from germline, CDR1 is MGHRA and CDR2 is YSYEKL. This CDR3 has 16 amino acids. V shed 0 bases and J shed 6 bases, with 15 bases lying between them. The chain's CDR3 is CASSQDNGGRVNEQFF. The CDR3 region has the DNA TGCGCCAGCAGCCAAGATAACGGGGGTAGAGTCAATGAGCAGTTCTTC.

The chain combines TRBV29-1 with TRBJ2-3; perhaps TRBD1 as D (5 bases). The CDR3 extends over 13 amino acids. The germline V and J ends were trimmed by 3 bases and 2 bases, with 9 bases remaining between them. Looked up from germline, CDR1 is SQVTM and CDR2 is ANQGSEA. DNA of the CDR3: TGCAGCGTTGAGCAGGGTAACACAGATACGCAGTATTTT. Its translation is CSVEQGNTDTQYF.

The CDR3, as DNA: TGTGCCAGCAGTGCCCCCTGGGGACTCACTGAGCAGTTCTTC. As protein: CASSAPWGLTEQFF. V is TRBV28 and J is TRBJ2-1; the D gene is possibly TRBD2 (6 bases). Trimming shortened V by 5 bases and J by 9 bases, and 17 bases separated the two germline ends. The CDR3 runs 14 residues. Germline CDR1 and CDR2: MDHEN and SYDVKM.

The CDR3 nucleotides are TGTGCCAGCAGTTTATCGGCTCCAAGGGGGCCCGGGACAGGGCAAACTAATGAAAAACTGTTTTTT. It codes for CASSLSAPRGPGTGQTNEKLFF. The chain links TRBV27 to TRBJ1-4; TRBD1 agrees at 9 bases. This CDR3 has 22 residues. V lost 0 bases, J lost 1 base, and 18 bases stayed unmatched. Germline lookup yields CDR1 MNHEY and CDR2 SMNVEV (reference sequence).

The chain couples TRBV6-6 to TRBJ2-5; possibly TRBD2 for D (5 bases). The CDR3 covers 16 residues. Germline V gives CDR1 MNHNY, CDR2 SVGAGI (reference sequence). With 8 bases removed from V and 2 bases from J, the gap between germline ends came to 21 bases. The CDR3 is CASSLEGNPTQETQYF. CDR3 sequence (DNA): TGTGCCAGCTCCCTTGAGGGAAATCCTACTCAAGAGACCCAGTACTTC.